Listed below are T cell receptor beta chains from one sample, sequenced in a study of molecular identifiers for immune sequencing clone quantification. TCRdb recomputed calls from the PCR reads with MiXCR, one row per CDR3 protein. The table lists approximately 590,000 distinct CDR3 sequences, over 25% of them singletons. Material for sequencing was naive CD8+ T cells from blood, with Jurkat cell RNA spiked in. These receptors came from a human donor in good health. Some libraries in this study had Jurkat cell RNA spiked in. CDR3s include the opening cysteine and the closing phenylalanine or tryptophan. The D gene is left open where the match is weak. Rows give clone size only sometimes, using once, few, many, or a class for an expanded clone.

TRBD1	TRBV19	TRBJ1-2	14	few	TGTGCCACCAACCCAGACAGGGGGCCCGGTGGCTACACCTTC	CATNPDRGPGGYTF
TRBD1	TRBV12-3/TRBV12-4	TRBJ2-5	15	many	TGTGCCAGCAGTCCCCACTCGACAGGGCGTGAGACCCAGTACTTC	CASSPHSTGRETQYF
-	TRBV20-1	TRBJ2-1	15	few	TGCAGTGCTAATATGGCGGGACCCATAGGGAATGAGCAGTTCTTC	CSANMAGPIGNEQFF
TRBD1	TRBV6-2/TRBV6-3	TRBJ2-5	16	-	TGTGCCAGCAGTTACGCGGACTTGACAGGGTTGGAGACCCAGTACTTC	CASSYADLTGLETQYF
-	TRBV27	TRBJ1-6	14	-	TGTGCCAGCAGTTCGACAGCCCATAATTCACCCCTCCACTTT	CASSSTAHNSPLHF
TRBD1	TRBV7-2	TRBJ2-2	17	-	TGTGCCAGCAGCAGATACCGGGACAGGGGCGGTACCGGGGAGCTGTTTTTT	CASSRYRDRGGTGELFF
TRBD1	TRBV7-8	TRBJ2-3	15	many	TGTGCCAGCAGCTCAAACAGGGGCCTCACAGATACGCAGTATTTT	CASSSNRGLTDTQYF
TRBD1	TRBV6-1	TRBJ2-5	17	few	TGTGCCAGCAGCGCCCCCCCCTACAGGGGAACCATGGAGACCCAGTACTTC	CASSAPPYRGTMETQYF
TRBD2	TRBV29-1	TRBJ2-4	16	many	TGCAGCGTTGTGCCGAGTGGGGGGGGAATAGATAACATTCAGTACTTC	CSVVPSGGGIDNIQYF
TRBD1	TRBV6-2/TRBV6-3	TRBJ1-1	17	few	TGTGCCAGCAGTTACCGCTTTCCGGGACAGGCGAACACTGAAGCTTTCTTT	CASSYRFPGQANTEAFF
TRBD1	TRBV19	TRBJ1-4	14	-	TGTGCCAGTACCTGGACAGGGGCTAATGAAAAACTGTTTTTT	CASTWTGANEKLFF
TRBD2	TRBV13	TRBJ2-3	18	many	TGTGCCAGCAGCCCCGGACTAGCGGGGGACCTCTTTACAGATACGCAGTATTTT	CASSPGLAGDLFTDTQYF
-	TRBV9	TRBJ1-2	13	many	TGTGCCAGCAGCGTCGACGACACGTATGGCTACACCTTC	CASSVDDTYGYTF
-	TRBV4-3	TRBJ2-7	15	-	TGCGCCAGCAGCCAAGATTGGGGGCCGCTCTACGAGCAGTACTTC	CASSQDWGPLYEQYF
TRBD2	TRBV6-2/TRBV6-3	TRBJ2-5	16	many	TGTGCCAGCAGTTACGGGATAGCGGGGGCAGCCGGGACCCAGTACTTC	CASSYGIAGAAGTQYF
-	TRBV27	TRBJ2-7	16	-	TGTGCCAGCAGTTTGCTGGGGCAGGGTGGTTTGTACGAGCAGTACTTC	CASSLLGQGGLYEQYF
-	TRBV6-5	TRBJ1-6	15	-	TGTGCCAGCAGTTACGATGGGGGGGATAATTCACCCCTCCACTTT	CASSYDGGDNSPLHF
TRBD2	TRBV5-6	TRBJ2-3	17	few	TGTGCCAGCAGCTTGGTACTTGTGACTAGCGGAGGAGATACGCAGTATTTT	CASSLVLVTSGGDTQYF
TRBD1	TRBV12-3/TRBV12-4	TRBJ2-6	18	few	TGTGCCAGCAGTTTAGGGACAGGGGGCGGCTCTGGGGCCAACGTCCTGACTTTC	CASSLGTGGGSGANVLTF
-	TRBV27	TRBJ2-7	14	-	TGTGCCAGCAGTTTAGGTGCTAAGGCCTACGAGCAGTACTTC	CASSLGAKAYEQYF
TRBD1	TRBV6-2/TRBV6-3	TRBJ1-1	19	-	TGTGCCAGCAGTTACTCGATCGTCCCGGGACAGGGTGGGAGGTCTGAAGCTTTCTTT	CASSYSIVPGQGGRSEAFF
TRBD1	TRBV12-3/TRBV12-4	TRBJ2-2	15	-	TGTGCCAGCAGACTCGGACAGGGTAACACCGGGGAGCTGTTTTTT	CASRLGQGNTGELFF
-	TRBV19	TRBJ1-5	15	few	TGTGCCAGTAGTATAGCCGGGATTAGCAATCAGCCCCAGCATTTT	CASSIAGISNQPQHF
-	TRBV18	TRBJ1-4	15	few	TGTGCCAGCTCACCGGAGGCAGGGTTTAATGAAAAACTGTTTTTT	CASSPEAGFNEKLFF
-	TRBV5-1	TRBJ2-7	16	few	TGCGCCAGCAGCATTTCGGGGCAAAAGCCCAGCTACGAGCAGTACTTC	CASSISGQKPSYEQYF
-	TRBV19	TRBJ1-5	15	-	TGTGCCAGTGGTATAGCGGGTTATAGCAATCAGCCCCAGCATTTT	CASGIAGYSNQPQHF
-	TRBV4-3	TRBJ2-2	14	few	TGCGCCAGCAGCCAAGTAGCGCGGGTCGGGGAGCTGTTTTTT	CASSQVARVGELFF
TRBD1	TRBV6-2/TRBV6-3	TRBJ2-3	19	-	TGTGCCAGCAGTGCGAATTTATACCAGGGGGCCCAACCCACAGATACGCAGTATTTT	CASSANLYQGAQPTDTQYF
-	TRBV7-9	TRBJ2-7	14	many	TGTGCCAGCAGCCAGAGCGGGTGGCCCTACGAGCAGTACTTC	CASSQSGWPYEQYF
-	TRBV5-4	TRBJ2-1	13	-	TGTGCCAGCAGCCCCCGGGGTTGGGATGAGCAGTTCTTC	CASSPRGWDEQFF
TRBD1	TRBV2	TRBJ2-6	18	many	TGTGCCAGCAGTGATCGACAAGACAGGGTTACTGGGGCCAACGTCCTGACTTTC	CASSDRQDRVTGANVLTF
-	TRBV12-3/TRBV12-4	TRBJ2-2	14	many	TGTGCCATCAACAGCCCATGGTCCACCGGGGAGCTGTTTTTT	CAINSPWSTGELFF
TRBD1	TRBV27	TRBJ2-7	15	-	TGTGCCAGCAGTCCACCGGGACAGGTTGTCCACGAGCAGTACTTC	CASSPPGQVVHEQYF
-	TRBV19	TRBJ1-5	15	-	TGTGCCAGTAGTACCTGGTCGGAGGGTTATCAGCCCCAGCATTTT	CASSTWSEGYQPQHF
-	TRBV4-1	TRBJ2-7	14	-	TGCGCCAGCAGCCAATACTCGGGAGCCTACGAGCAGTACTTC	CASSQYSGAYEQYF
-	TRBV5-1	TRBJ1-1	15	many	TGCGCCAGCAGTTCGGACAGCCACATGAACACTGAAGCTTTCTTT	CASSSDSHMNTEAFF
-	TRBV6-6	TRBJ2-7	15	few	TGTGCCAGCAGTTACTCGACGGAGAACTCCTACGAGCAGTACTTC	CASSYSTENSYEQYF
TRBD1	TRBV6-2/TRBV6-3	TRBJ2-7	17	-	TGTGCCAGCAGCCTTCCGGGACAGGGTATATCTTCCTACGAGCAGTACTTC	CASSLPGQGISSYEQYF
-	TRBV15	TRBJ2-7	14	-	TGTGCCACCAGTCAATATGTTAGCTCCTACGAGCAGTACTTC	CATSQYVSSYEQYF
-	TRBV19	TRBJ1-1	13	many	TGTGCCAGTAGTATCATGGGGAACACTGAAGCTTTCTTT	CASSIMGNTEAFF
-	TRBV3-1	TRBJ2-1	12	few	TGTGCCAGCAGCTCCGGGACAACCGAGCAGTTCTTC	CASSSGTTEQFF
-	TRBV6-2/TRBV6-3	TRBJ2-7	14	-	TGTGCCAGCAGTTACTCGGGGGTAACCTACGAGCAGTACTTC	CASSYSGVTYEQYF
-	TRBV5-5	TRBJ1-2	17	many	TGTGCCAGCAGCTTGGATTCCGTAACGGATCCTAACTATGGCTACACCTTC	CASSLDSVTDPNYGYTF
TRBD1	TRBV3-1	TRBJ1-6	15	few	TGTGCCAGCAGCCAAGATCCCAGACAGGGCTCACCCCTCCACTTT	CASSQDPRQGSPLHF
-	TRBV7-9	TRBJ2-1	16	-	TGTGCCAGCAGCTTATCGGAGGGAGTGACCTACAATGAGCAGTTCTTC	CASSLSEGVTYNEQFF
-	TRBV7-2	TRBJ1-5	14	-	TGTGCCAGCAGCTTAGATGACACCAATCAGCCCCAGCATTTT	CASSLDDTNQPQHF
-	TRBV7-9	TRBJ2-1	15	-	TGTGCCAGCAGCCATGGACCCCATCCATCCAATGAGCAGTTCTTC	CASSHGPHPSNEQFF
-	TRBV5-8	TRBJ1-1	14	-	TGTGCCAGCAGCGGGGGGAGACAGAACACTGAAGCTTTCTTT	CASSGGRQNTEAFF
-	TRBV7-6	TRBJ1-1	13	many	TGTGCCAGCAGCTCACTCCAGGGGACTGAAGCTTTCTTT	CASSSLQGTEAFF
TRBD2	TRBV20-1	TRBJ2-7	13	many	TGCAGTGCCGAAGCGGGAGGGGGCCTCGAGCAGTACTTC	CSAEAGGGLEQYF
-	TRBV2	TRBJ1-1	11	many	TGTGCCAGCTACACCGGCACTGAAGCTTTCTTT	CASYTGTEAFF
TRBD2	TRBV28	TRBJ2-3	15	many	TGTGCCAGCAGTTTCAGAGCGGGAGGGGCAGATACGCAGTATTTT	CASSFRAGGADTQYF
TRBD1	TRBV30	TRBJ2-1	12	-	TGTGCCTGGAGTGACAGGGGCAATGAGCAGTTCTTC	CAWSDRGNEQFF
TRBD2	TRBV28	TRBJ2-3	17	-	TGTGCCAGCAGTCCACCCGGGGGGGCGGGGGGCACAGATACGCAGTATTTT	CASSPPGGAGGTDTQYF
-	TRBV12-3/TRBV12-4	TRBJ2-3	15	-	TGTGCCAGCAGTTTTTTATCAGGGAGCACAGATACGCAGTATTTT	CASSFLSGSTDTQYF